Each of the 3 T cell receptor beta chains below was sequenced from the same sample in a study of Ad26.COV2.S vaccination and SARS-CoV-2 variants. Profiling relied on immunoSEQ multiplex PCR, and the TCRdb table lists in-frame clones only, not all of them. The table records 350,000 to 550,000 clones, about 88% of them present only once. Regarding treatment: roughly 19 received Ad26.COV2.S at low or high dose, single or two shots; 5 received placebo; per-sample allocation not given. Samples analyzed were those drawn on day 63 after the first vaccine or placebo injection. The sample in question was peripheral blood, obtained in a trial of Ad26.COV2.S vaccine versus placebo. The receptors derive from a person between 18 and 65 years old who received the Ad26.COV2.S COVID-19 vaccine or a placebo.

This chain connects TRBV24-1 to TRBJ2-7, with D tentatively TRBD1 (7 bases). This CDR3 has 15 amino acids. Germline CDR1 KGHDR, CDR2 SFDVKD. The V end lost 4 bases, the J end lost 2 bases, and 14 bases lay between the germline ends. CDR3 region: CATSDQGGKPYEQYV. CDR3 DNA: TGTGCCACCAGTGACCAGGGGGGAAAGCCCTACGAGCAGTACGTC.

The chain links TRBV7-8 to TRBJ2-1; 9 bases are shared with TRBD2. Germline values: CDR1 SGHVS, CDR2 FQNEAQ. The CDR3 runs to 17 residues. Trimming at V came to 0 bases and at J to 3 bases, leaving 6 bases not matched to a gene. This CDR3 reads CASSLALAGTHYNEQFF. CDR3 coding DNA: TGTGCCAGCAGCTTAGCGCTAGCGGGAACACACTACAATGAGCAGTTCTTC.

This clone came up once. CDR3 sequence reads: CASSEGGNQPQHF. CDR3 nucleotides: TGTGCCAGCAGTGAAGGTGGCAATCAGCCCCAGCATTTT. The chain uses TRBV6-1 and TRBJ1-5; D not certain. The CDR3 is 13 amino acids. Per the germline V gene, CDR1 is MNHNS and CDR2 is SASEGT. V lost 1 base, J lost 2 bases, and 3 bases lay in between.